A selection of T cell receptor beta chains follows, all from one sample in a study of T cell changes during pregnancy in multiple sclerosis. Libraries were prepared by immunoSEQ multiplex PCR; TCRdb keeps only in-frame clonotypes and omits some of them. The sample carries around 61,000 clones, about 90% recorded once. The sequenced sample was peripheral blood, obtained in the third trimester of pregnancy. Receptor source: a female donor in good health, enrolled as a control in a pregnancy study. Both conserved end residues are part of each CDR3. A D gene is named only where the DNA matches it firmly. Some rows have no size entry. The others give once, few or many, or a class for an expanded clone.

V gene	J gene	clone size	D gene	CDR3 protein	CDR3 DNA
TRBV9	TRBJ2-3	.	.	CASSEGGGPPTDTQYF	TGTGCCAGCAGCGAGGGGGGGGGACCCCCAACAGATACGCAGTATTTT
TRBV2	TRBJ2-3	.	.	CASSRRGWGTDTQYF	TGTGCCAGCAGTAGAAGGGGTTGGGGCACAGATACGCAGTATTTT
TRBV6-5	TRBJ2-7	.	.	CASSLNRGSYEQYF	TGTGCCAGCAGTTTAAATCGGGGCTCCTACGAGCAGTACTTC
TRBV4-3	TRBJ2-7	.	TRBD1	CASSQQTGAYEQYF	TGCGCCAGCAGCCAACAGACAGGGGCCTACGAGCAGTACTTC
TRBV11-2	TRBJ2-4	.	TRBD2	CASSPSGGWDKNIQYF	TGTGCCAGCAGCCCTAGCGGGGGATGGGACAAAAACATTCAGTACTTC
TRBV7-2	TRBJ2-7	once	.	CASSLDPREEQYF	TGTGCCAGCAGCTTAGACCCCAGGGAAGAGCAGTACTTC
TRBV6-5	TRBJ2-1	.	TRBD1	CASSLDRGPYNEQFF	TGTGCCAGCAGTCTCGACAGGGGCCCATACAATGAGCAGTTCTTC
TRBV4-3	TRBJ1-2	once	.	CASSQDRNYGYTF	TGCGCCAGCAGCCAAGACCGGAACTATGGCTACACCTTC
TRBV19	TRBJ1-6	few	.	CASMRHRNLNSPLHF	TGTGCCAGTATGAGACATCGGAACCTGAATTCACCCCTCCACTTT
TRBV5-8	TRBJ2-7	.	.	CASSSRGSVYEQYF	TGTGCCAGCAGCTCACGGGGTTCCGTCTACGAGCAGTACTTC
TRBV5-6	TRBJ2-3	.	TRBD2	CASSPGTSGGIDTQYF	TGTGCCAGCAGCCCCGGGACTAGCGGGGGGATAGATACGCAGTATTTT
TRBV4-1	TRBJ1-6	few	.	CASSPIGRDRNSPLHF	TGCGCCAGCAGCCCTATCGGGAGGGATCGGAATTCACCCCTCCACTTT
TRBV5-5	TRBJ1-5	.	.	CASSRGGGGGNQPQHF	TGTGCCAGCAGCCGAGGGGGGGGCGGTGGCAATCAGCCCCAGCATTTT
TRBV18	TRBJ1-1	.	.	CASSPTGNTEAFF	TGTGCCAGCTCACCAACAGGGAACACTGAAGCTTTCTTT
TRBV19	TRBJ1-4	.	TRBD1	CASSTDRAGNEKLFF	TGTGCCAGTAGTACGGACAGGGCTGGGAATGAAAAACTGTTTTTT
TRBV5-5	TRBJ2-3	.	.	CASSLGPRGWTDTQYF	TGTGCCAGCAGCCTCGGGCCAAGAGGGTGGACAGATACGCAGTATTTT
TRBV4-3	TRBJ2-3	.	TRBD2	CASSQGAVASGILSTDTQYF	TGCGCCAGCAGCCAAGGTGCCGTGGCTAGCGGAATCCTTAGCACAGATACGCAGTATTTT
TRBV4-3	TRBJ1-2	once	.	CASSPEGSGVYGYTF	TGCGCCAGCAGCCCCGAAGGATCGGGGGTATACGGCTACACCTTC
TRBV28	TRBJ1-6	.	.	CASSSPYNSPLHF	TGTGCCAGCAGTTCTCCCTATAATTCACCCCTCCACTTT
TRBV7-2	TRBJ1-2	.	TRBD1	CASSLAGQGAYGYTF	TGTGCCAGCAGCTTAGCGGGACAGGGGGCGTATGGCTACACCTTC
TRBV6-1	TRBJ2-1	.	.	CASRRAGSGQFF	TGTGCCAGCAGGCGCGCGGGGAGCGGGCAGTTCTTC
TRBV5-1	TRBJ2-3	.	TRBD1	CASSPLGTGGKDTQYF	TGCGCCAGCAGCCCACTCGGGACAGGGGGCAAAGATACGCAGTATTTT
TRBV7-2	TRBJ1-1	.	.	CASSSQGTEAFF	TGTGCCAGCAGCTCCCAGGGGACTGAAGCTTTCTTT
TRBV28	TRBJ1-2	.	TRBD1	CASSSDRAYGYTF	TGTGCCAGCAGTTCGGACAGGGCCTATGGCTACACCTTC
TRBV11-2	TRBJ1-1	.	.	CASSRLQEITEAFF	TGTGCCAGCAGCCGCCTACAGGAAATCACTGAAGCTTTCTTT
TRBV30	TRBJ1-1	.	.	CAWVLERPRPSEAFF	TGTGCCTGGGTCCTAGAACGGCCTCGGCCTAGTGAAGCTTTCTTT
TRBV27	TRBJ2-6	.	.	CASSLYFANVLTF	TGTGCCAGCAGTTTATACTTCGCCAACGTCCTGACTTTC
TRBV2	TRBJ2-7	.	.	CASSGNSNEQYF	TGTGCCAGCAGTGGTAACAGCAACGAGCAGTACTTC
TRBV6-6	TRBJ1-1	.	TRBD1	CASMGQGTEAFF	TGTGCCAGCATGGGACAGGGCACTGAAGCTTTCTTT
TRBV28	TRBJ2-1	.	TRBD1	CASRPGTGPYNEQFF	TGTGCCAGCAGGCCCGGGACAGGTCCCTACAATGAGCAGTTCTTC
TRBV6-6	TRBJ2-2	.	TRBD1	CASSGQGENTGELFF	TGTGCCAGCAGTGGACAGGGAGAGAACACCGGGGAGCTGTTTTTT
TRBV29-1	TRBJ1-4	once	TRBD1	CSVEDWGQGSEKLFF	TGCAGCGTTGAAGACTGGGGACAGGGGAGTGAAAAACTGTTTTTT
TRBV7-2	TRBJ2-7	.	.	CASSLGHSTYYEQYF	TGTGCCAGCAGCTTAGGTCACAGTACATACTACGAGCAGTACTTC
TRBV7-2	TRBJ2-7	.	TRBD2	CASSSSGGVGEQYF	TGTGCCAGCAGCAGTAGCGGGGGGGTCGGCGAGCAGTACTTC
TRBV11-2	TRBJ1-2	few	.	CASSFAGDGYTF	TGTGCCAGCAGCTTCGCGGGGGATGGCTACACCTTC
TRBV10-3	TRBJ1-3	.	.	CAISDPGSGNTIYF	TGTGCCATCAGTGACCCCGGCTCTGGAAACACCATATATTTT
TRBV7-7	TRBJ2-5	.	.	CASSLDGGTQYF	TGTGCTAGCAGCTTAGACGGCGGGACCCAGTACTTC
TRBV10-2	TRBJ1-3	.	.	CASSEQWGGGNTIYF	TGCGCCAGCAGTGAGCAGTGGGGGGGCGGAAACACCATATATTTT
TRBV5-1	TRBJ2-1	.	TRBD1	CASSLPGTGVRNEQFF	TGCGCCAGCAGCTTACCCGGGACAGGGGTCCGGAATGAGCAGTTCTTC
TRBV5-8	TRBJ1-1	.	.	CASSSPAGLTRTEAFF	TGTGCCAGCAGCTCCCCGGCCGGACTCACTCGGACTGAAGCTTTCTTT
TRBV6-1	TRBJ2-3	.	TRBD2	CASVAGVKDTQYF	TGTGCCAGCGTAGCGGGGGTTAAAGATACGCAGTATTTT
TRBV5-1	TRBJ1-6	many	.	CASSDIGGSSPLHF	TGCGCCAGCAGCGATATAGGGGGAAGTTCACCCCTCCACTTT
TRBV6-4	TRBJ2-1	.	TRBD2	CASSDRLAGDNEQFF	TGTGCCAGCAGTGACAGACTAGCGGGGGACAATGAGCAGTTCTTC
TRBV4-2	TRBJ1-2	.	TRBD1	CASSQEEGQGYGYTF	TGTGCCAGCAGCCAAGAGGAGGGACAGGGGTATGGCTACACCTTC
TRBV19	TRBJ1-3	.	.	CASRAGSSGNTIYF	TGTGCCAGTAGGGCCGGGTCCTCTGGAAACACCATATATTTT
TRBV7-9	TRBJ2-7	.	TRBD2	CASSPEGGNEQYF	TGTGCCAGCAGCCCAGAGGGAGGGAACGAGCAGTACTTC
TRBV19	TRBJ1-6	few	TRBD1	CASSTNRDRSSYNSPLHF	TGTGCCAGTAGTACGAACCGGGACAGGAGCTCCTATAATTCACCCCTCCACTTT
TRBV11-2	TRBJ1-2	few	TRBD1	CASSPPTGTRYGYTF	TGTGCCAGCAGCCCACCGACAGGGACTCGCTATGGCTACACCTTC
TRBV15	TRBJ2-1	.	.	CATSREDREYNEQFF	TGTGCCACCAGCAGAGAAGACAGAGAGTACAATGAGCAGTTCTTC
TRBV2	TRBJ2-7	once	TRBD1	CASSGRTGSYEQYF	TGTGCCAGCAGTGGCCGGACAGGGTCCTACGAGCAGTACTTC